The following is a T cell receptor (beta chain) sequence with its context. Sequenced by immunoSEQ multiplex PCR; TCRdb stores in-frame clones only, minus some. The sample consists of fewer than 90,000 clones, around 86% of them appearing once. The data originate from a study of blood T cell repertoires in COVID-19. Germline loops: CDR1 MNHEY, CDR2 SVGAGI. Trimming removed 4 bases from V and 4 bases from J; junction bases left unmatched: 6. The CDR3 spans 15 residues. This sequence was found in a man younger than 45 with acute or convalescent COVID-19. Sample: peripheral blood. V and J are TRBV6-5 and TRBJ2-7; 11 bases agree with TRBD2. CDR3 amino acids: CASSSPTSGNYEQYF. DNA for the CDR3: TGTGCCAGCAGTTCCCCGACTAGCGGGAATTACGAGCAGTACTTC.